Each of the 20 T cell receptor beta chains below was sequenced from the same sample in a study of T cell responses to AZD1222 COVID-19 vaccine. The table came from immunoSEQ multiplex PCR; TCRdb's copy has only in-frame clones and leaves some out. The sample has 110,000 to 150,000 clones; about 87% are singletons. The sample consisted of peripheral blood, taken on day 0 of AZD1222 vaccination. All receptors come from an adult in good health.

The chain combines TRBV20-1 with TRBJ2-7; D perhaps matches TRBD2 (5 bases). Per germline, CDR1 DFQATT and CDR2 SNEGSKA (reference sequence). Deletions cut 3 bases from V and 0 bases from J, with 24 bases between. The CDR3 has 18 amino acids. The CDR3: CSASPPIYPGRSSYEQYF. In nucleotides, the CDR3 is TGCAGTGCTAGTCCGCCTATATATCCGGGAAGGAGCTCCTACGAGCAGTACTTC.

The rearrangement uses TRBV4-2 and TRBJ1-4; D not resolved. The germline V gene has CDR1 LGHNA and CDR2 YNFKEQ. V dropped 1 base and J dropped 8 bases, with 20 bases sitting between them. The CDR3 is 17 residues long. The CDR3: CASSQAELPTGYEKLFF. CDR3 DNA sequence: TGTGCCAGCAGCCAAGCGGAGCTGCCCACGGGTTACGAAAAACTGTTTTTT.

The V gene is TRBV27, the J gene TRBJ2-6; 8 positions agree with TRBD1. The CDR3 extends over 19 amino acids. J was trimmed by 1 base and V by 6 bases; bases with no gene match: 14. Looked up from germline, CDR1 is MNHEY and CDR2 is SMNVEV (reference sequence). The CDR3 DNA reads TGTGCCAGCAGATTCCGGTTAGGACAGGGAAATTCTGGGGCCAACGTCCTGACTTTC. Protein sequence: CASRFRLGQGNSGANVLTF.

The chain uses TRBV19 and TRBJ1-1; 8 bases are shared with TRBD1. The CDR3 has 16 amino acids. V trimming: 1 base; J trimming: 4 bases; junction bases outside the gene matches: 8. CDR1 is LNHDA and CDR2 is SQIVND in the germline V gene (reference sequence). The CDR3 region is CASSIGTGTTSTEAFF. DNA of the CDR3: TGTGCCAGTAGTATAGGGACAGGGACGACAAGCACTGAAGCTTTCTTT. The variable domain in full, with the rest retrieved from reference TRBV19 and TRBJ1-1, is DGGITQSPKYLFRKEGQNVTLSCEQNLNHDAMYWYRQDPGQGLRLIYYSQIVNDFQKGDIAEGYSVSREKKESFPLTVTSAQKNPTAFYLCASSIGTGTTSTEAFFGQGTRLTVV.

This clone appeared a single time. The V call is TRBV27, the J call TRBJ1-2; D may be TRBD1 (6 bases). This CDR3 is 13 amino acids long. Germline V gene lookup returns CDR1 MNHEY and CDR2 SMNVEV (reference sequence). V shed 5 bases and J shed 4 bases, with 11 bases lying between them. Here the CDR3 reads CASSPSGAYGYTF. DNA for the CDR3: TGTGCCAGCAGTCCCTCGGGGGCCTATGGCTACACCTTC.

The chain recombines TRBV5-6 with TRBJ1-6; D unclear. V was shortened by 2 bases and J by 11 bases, with 11 bases between the two germline ends. Germline V lookup: CDR1 SGHDT, CDR2 YYEEEE. The CDR3 runs 13 residues. This chain's CDR3 is CASSFEPTAPLHF. The CDR3 coding sequence is TGTGCCAGCAGCTTCGAGCCTACAGCACCCCTCCACTTT.

This chain connects TRBV29-1 to TRBJ2-3, with TRBD1 matching 11 bases. V dropped 6 bases and J dropped 7; count of bases not matched to a gene: 6. The V gene's germline CDR1 is SQVTM and CDR2 ANQGSEA. This CDR3 comprises 13 residues. CDR3 loop: CSVGQGARNTQYF. Here the CDR3 DNA reads TGCAGCGTCGGACAGGGGGCGCGGAATACGCAGTATTTT.

The rearrangement uses TRBV7-9 and TRBJ1-1, with D possibly TRBD1 on 6 matching bases. The CDR3 loop spans 18 amino acids. Looked up from germline, CDR1 is SEHNR and CDR2 is FQNEAQ (reference sequence). Trimming removed 1 base at V and 4 bases at J, with 22 bases between. The CDR3 DNA sequence: TGTGCCAGCAGCTTAGGGTGGCAGGGGTTAGATTGGAGCACTGAAGCTTTCTTT. Protein product: CASSLGWQGLDWSTEAFF.

The rearrangement links TRBV21-1 to TRBJ2-2; TRBD1 is the table's D call, not checked against the DNA. TRBV21-1 is a documented pseudogene. The length of the CDR3 is 15 residues. CDR3 DNA sequence: TGTGCCAGCAGCAAAAAGGGACAGAACACCGGGGAGCTGTTTTTT. Encoded protein: CASSKKGQNTGELFF.

This chain links TRBV30 with TRBJ1-2; no clear D. Germline V lookup: CDR1 GTSNPN, CDR2 SVGIG (reference sequence). CDR3 length: 13 amino acids. The V and J ends lost 4 bases and 8 bases respectively, with 17 bases between them. CDR3 in DNA: TGTGCCTGGACAAATGATGGAGGGAAGGGCTACACCTTC. Amino acids: CAWTNDGGKGYTF.

The chain employs TRBV28 and TRBJ2-7; D ambiguous. This CDR3 has 11 residues. Germline CDR1 and CDR2: MDHEN and SYDVKM. Trimming removed 3 bases from V and 5 bases from J, with 5 bases in between. CDR3 in amino acids: CASSFRNEQYF. CDR3 nucleotide sequence: TGTGCCAGCAGTTTTCGCAACGAGCAGTACTTC.

The chain links TRBV28 to TRBJ2-3; 8 bases map to TRBD1. The CDR3 runs to 14 residues. Germline CDR1 reads MDHEN; CDR2 reads SYDVKM. The junction had 4 bases not matched to a gene; V was cut back by 5 bases and J by 3 bases. DNA for the CDR3: TGTGCCAGCAGTCCGGACAGGGAGACAGATACGCAGTATTTT. Amino acid sequence: CASSPDRETDTQYF.

The chain employs TRBV4-2 and TRBJ2-1, with D unclear. The CDR3 consists of 15 residues. CDR1 is LGHNA, CDR2 YNFKEQ, per germline. V was clipped by 3 bases and J by 8 bases, with 17 bases between them. The CDR3 nucleotides are TGTGCCAGCAGCCACCCATCGGCCCTTAGGGATGAGCAGTTCTTC. Translating it yields CASSHPSALRDEQFF.

V is TRBV13 and J is TRBJ1-2; D is possibly TRBD1 (6 bases). V lost 0 bases and J lost 0, with 11 bases in between. This CDR3 contains 16 residues. CDR1 is PRHDT, CDR2 FYEKMQ, per germline (reference sequence). CDR3 sequence: CASSLGRQATNYGYTF. Written as DNA, the CDR3 is TGTGCCAGCAGCTTAGGGCGACAGGCGACTAACTATGGCTACACCTTC. Full variable domain (missing parts from reference TRBV13 and TRBJ1-2): AAGVIQSPRHLIKEKRETATLKCYPIPRHDTVYWYQQGPGQDPQFLISFYEKMQSDKGSIPDRFSAQQFSDYHSELNMSSLELGDSALYFCASSLGRQATNYGYTFGSGTRLTVV.

The genes are TRBV28 and TRBJ1-6, with D maybe TRBD1 (5 bases). Deletions cut 6 bases from V and 7 bases from J, with 16 bases between. Germline CDR1 MDHEN, CDR2 SYDVKM. The CDR3 is 15 residues long. The CDR3 loop reads CASRDSSRMNSPLHF. In nucleotides, the CDR3 is TGTGCCAGCAGAGACAGTAGCAGAATGAATTCACCCCTCCACTTT.

DNA for the CDR3: TGTGCCAGCAGCTTAGCGCGGTCTAGGGAAGGGCAGTACTTC. Encoded protein: CASSLARSREGQYF. The rearrangement joins TRBV7-2 to TRBJ2-7; D uncertain. Germline V lookup: CDR1 SGHTA, CDR2 FQGNSA. The CDR3 runs to 14 residues. The V gene lost 0 bases and the J gene lost 9 bases, with 15 bases spanning the gap.

V and J are TRBV29-1 and TRBJ2-7; 9 bases align to TRBD1. This CDR3 region has 15 residues. In germline, CDR1 is SQVTM, CDR2 ANQGSEA. The junction had 7 bases not matched to a gene; V was cut back by 3 bases and J by 1 base. The CDR3 loop reads CSVDGKGQGSYEQYF. In nucleotides, the CDR3 is TGCAGCGTTGATGGGAAGGGACAGGGATCCTACGAGCAGTACTTC.

The chain employs TRBV29-1 and TRBJ2-1; D is possibly TRBD1 or TRBD2 (5 bases each). The V gene's germline CDR1 is SQVTM and CDR2 ANQGSEA. V lost 4 bases and J 6 bases, leaving 16 bases between the germline ends. The CDR3 sequence is 14 residues long. The CDR3 is CSVVGDGWFNEQFF. CDR3 DNA: TGCAGCGTTGTGGGGGACGGGTGGTTCAATGAGCAGTTCTTC.

The chain links TRBV13 to TRBJ1-1; unclear D gene. There are 13 residues in the CDR3. V lost 1 base, J lost 2 bases, and 5 bases lay in between. Germline-derived CDR1 and CDR2 are PRHDT and FYEKMQ (reference sequence). In nucleotides, the CDR3 is TGTGCCAGCAGCTTAGTGGTTAACACTGAAGCTTTCTTT. This encodes CASSLVVNTEAFF.

This clone was seen once. This chain links TRBV19 with TRBJ2-1, with D possibly being TRBD1 (5 bases). Germline-derived CDR1 and CDR2 are LNHDA and SQIVND (reference sequence). The germline V and J ends were trimmed by 4 bases and 4 bases, with 11 bases remaining between them. There are 14 residues in the CDR3. CDR3 in DNA: TGTGCCAGTAGTACCCGCGCAGGGTACAATGAGCAGTTCTTC. The encoded protein is CASSTRAGYNEQFF.